Detailed here is one T cell receptor beta chain. These data are taken from a study of blood T cell repertoires in COVID-19. The CDR3 extends over 15 amino acids. With 7 bases removed from V and 0 bases from J, the gap between germline ends came to 16 bases. The V gene's germline CDR1 is LNHDA and CDR2 SQIVND (reference sequence). Clones were read by immunoSEQ multiplex PCR, and TCRdb kept only the in-frame ones, dropping some. The table includes approximately 90,000 clones, 85% detected once. The rearrangement uses TRBV19 and TRBJ2-7; a weak D match, TRBD2 (5 bases). The material sequenced was peripheral blood. The TCR sequence derives from a man older than 75 with acute or convalescent COVID-19. CDR3 loop: CASTQGGRSSYEQYF. CDR3 DNA: TGTGCCAGTACCCAAGGAGGACGTAGCTCCTACGAGCAGTACTTC. The entire variable domain, with the rest obtained from reference TRBV19 and TRBJ2-7, is as follows: DGGITQSPKYLFRKEGQNVTLSCEQNLNHDAMYWYRQDPGQGLRLIYYSQIVNDFQKGDIAEGYSVSREKKESFPLTVTSAQKNPTAFYLCASTQGGRSSYEQYFGPGTRLTVT.